These 24 T cell receptor beta chains came from one sample sequenced in a study of blood T cell repertoires in COVID-19. Sequencing used immunoSEQ multiplex PCR; TCRdb keeps in-frame clones, though not all of them. The sample yields approximately 290,000 clones, roughly 91% seen once. The sequenced sample was peripheral blood. Source of these receptors: a man aged 30 to 45 with acute or convalescent COVID-19.

The V gene is TRBV4-2, the J gene TRBJ2-1; D is unresolved. Per germline, CDR1 LGHNA and CDR2 YNFKEQ. V lost 1 base, J lost 8 bases, and 9 bases lay in between. The length of the CDR3 is 13 residues. The CDR3 DNA reads as TGTGCCAGCAGCCAAGCCCCCCTTGATGAGCAGTTCTTC. The encoded protein is CASSQAPLDEQFF.

In DNA, the CDR3 is TGTGCCAGCAGCTTAACCGGGGTGGGTGGCTACACCTTC. Its translation is CASSLTGVGGYTF. The chain combines TRBV7-9 with TRBJ1-2; D unclear. CDR1 SEHNR and CDR2 FQNEAQ come from the germline V gene (reference sequence). The CDR3 extends over 13 amino acids. V gave up 2 bases and J gave up 7 bases, with 11 bases separating them.

The V gene is TRBV28, the J gene TRBJ1-2; 9 nucleotides match TRBD1. The CDR3 loop spans 13 amino acids. Unmatched junction bases numbered 7, after V lost 6 bases and J lost 8 bases. Germline V CDR1 and CDR2: MDHEN, SYDVKM. This CDR3 is CASRWDRAGGYTF. CDR3 sequence (DNA): TGTGCCAGCAGATGGGACAGGGCTGGCGGCTACACCTTC.

The gene calls are TRBV27 and TRBJ1-2; D is undetermined. V lost 5 bases, J lost 0 bases, and 16 bases lay in between. The CDR3 consists of 16 residues. CDR1 MNHEY and CDR2 SMNVEV come from the germline V gene (reference sequence). The CDR3 sequence: CASSPHPTGTNYGYTF. CDR3 nucleotide sequence: TGTGCCAGCAGTCCCCACCCGACCGGGACTAACTATGGCTACACCTTC.

This clone occurred once. The chain uses TRBV4-1 and TRBJ2-3; D is ambiguous. V lost 8 bases and J lost 2, with 14 bases in between. This CDR3 region has 14 residues. Germline values: CDR1 MGHRA, CDR2 YSYEKL. The CDR3 DNA sequence: TGCGCCAGCGGCCTCAACTCCCCCACAGATACGCAGTATTTT. Translating it yields CASGLNSPTDTQYF.

The V call is TRBV3-1 (or the pseudogene TRBV3-2), the J call TRBJ1-2, with D possibly TRBD1 on 5 matching bases. The CDR3 has 16 residues. The germline V gene encodes CDR1 LGHDT and CDR2 YNNKEL (reference sequence). Trimming left V 0 bases short and J 4 bases short, with 15 bases between. The CDR3 here is CASSQDPGYRGYGYTF. The CDR3 nucleotides read TGTGCCAGCAGCCAAGATCCCGGGTATAGGGGCTATGGCTACACCTTC.

This clone was observed once. The V and J genes are TRBV11-3 and TRBJ2-1; 8 nucleotides line up with TRBD1. The germline gives CDR1 SGHNT, CDR2 YENEEA. The CDR3 runs 15 residues. With 0 bases clipped from V and 3 bases from J, the junction kept 1 base outside the gene matches. The CDR3 here is CASSLETGGYNEQFF. The CDR3 DNA follows: TGTGCCAGCAGCTTAGAAACAGGGGGCTACAATGAGCAGTTCTTC.

The chain joins TRBV28 to TRBJ2-5; D possibly corresponds to TRBD1 (6 bases). The germline V gene has CDR1 MDHEN and CDR2 SYDVKM. The CDR3 covers 11 residues. The V end was cut by 6 bases, the J end by 4 bases, with 6 bases between. The CDR3 reads CASRGAETQYF. The DNA for the CDR3 is TGTGCCAGCAGGGGGGCAGAGACCCAGTACTTC.

The V and J genes are TRBV30 and TRBJ1-2; 9 positions agree with TRBD1. Germline V CDR1 and CDR2: GTSNPN, SVGIG (reference sequence). Trimming cost V 4 bases and J 7 bases; bases outside gene matches: 7. This CDR3 has 13 amino acids. CDR3 region: CAWNPGQGSGYTF. CDR3 sequence (DNA): TGTGCCTGGAACCCGGGACAGGGCTCTGGCTACACCTTC.

The genes are TRBV28 and TRBJ2-1; 12 bases map to TRBD2. This CDR3 has 16 residues. V trimming: 5 bases; J trimming: 9 bases; junction bases outside the gene matches: 11. Germline CDR1 is MDHEN and CDR2 is SYDVKM. CDR3 loop: CASSTLTSGRGGEQFF. DNA of the CDR3: TGTGCCAGCAGTACCCTGACTAGCGGGAGAGGGGGTGAGCAGTTCTTC. Together with reference TRBV28 and TRBJ2-1, the CDR3 gives the full variable domain: DVKVTQSSRYLVKRTGEKVFLECVQDMDHENMFWYRQDPGLGLRLIYFSYDVKMKEKGDIPEGYSVSREKKERFSLILESASTNQTSMYLCASSTLTSGRGGEQFFGPGTRLTVL.

This clone has only one observation. This chain joins TRBV2 and TRBJ2-7; 12 positions match TRBD2. Germline values: CDR1 SNHLY, CDR2 FYNNEI. The V segment lost 6 bases and the J segment 0 bases; nucleotides outside the gene matches: 6. The CDR3 consists of 16 residues. CDR3 in amino acids: CASRVGLAGISYEQYF. The CDR3 coding sequence is TGTGCCAGCAGGGTCGGACTAGCGGGAATCTCCTACGAGCAGTACTTC.

The chain uses TRBV27 and TRBJ2-5, with TRBD1 identical over 7 bases. Germline-derived CDR1 and CDR2 are MNHEY and SMNVEV (reference sequence). The CDR3 runs to 13 residues. Trimming took 8 bases from V and 4 from J; bases not matched to a gene: 7. CDR3 sequence (DNA): TGTGCCAGCTGCCGGGACAGAGGAGAGACCCAGTACTTC. It is translated as CASCRDRGETQYF.

This sequence joins TRBV18 and TRBJ1-1, with TRBD1 matching 8 bases. The V segment lost 3 bases and the J segment 0 bases; nucleotides outside the gene matches: 6. Germline loops: CDR1 KGHSH, CDR2 LQKENI. The CDR3 sequence is 16 residues long. The CDR3 DNA reads TGTGCCAGCTCACCCCTCGGGACAGGCATGAACACTGAAGCTTTCTTT. Protein product: CASSPLGTGMNTEAFF.

Remarks on this clone: Lacking the conserved final phenylalanine or tryptophan, this CDR3 likely reflects a read error. No DNA is shown, since the ends of the CDR3 on it are uncertain; the CDR3 is the one TCRdb lists. The chain joins TRBV27 to TRBJ1-1; the listed D gene, TRBD1, was not tested against the DNA. CDR1 is MNHEY, CDR2 SMNVEV, per germline (reference sequence). With termini counted, the CDR3 has 8 amino acids. CDR3 protein: CASSPHNR.

This clone was counted once. The V call is TRBV3-1 (or the pseudogene TRBV3-2), the J call TRBJ1-1; D may be TRBD1 (6 bases). CDR1 LGHDT and CDR2 YNNKEL come from the germline V gene (reference sequence). This CDR3 has 13 residues. The ends were cut back, 4 bases at V and 4 bases at J, with 10 bases in the middle. The CDR3, as DNA: TGTGCCAGCAGCCGCAACAGGGCCACTGAAGCTTTCTTT. Amino acid sequence: CASSRNRATEAFF.

The V gene is TRBV4-2, the J gene TRBJ1-2, with TRBD1 matching over 7 bases. V was clipped by 3 bases and J by 8 bases; unmatched bases: 3. This CDR3 is 12 amino acids long. The germline gives CDR1 LGHNA, CDR2 YNFKEQ. In DNA form, the CDR3 reads TGTGCCAGCAGCCAGACAGGGTGGGGCTACACCTTC. Translated, it gives CASSQTGWGYTF.

V usage is TRBV2 and J usage is TRBJ1-6; TRBD1 matches at 10 bases. The trim removed 8 bases at V and 10 bases at J, leaving 8 bases unmatched. Per germline, CDR1 SNHLY and CDR2 FYNNEI. The CDR3 length is 14 residues. This CDR3 reads CASEGQGTLSPLHF. The CDR3 DNA reads TGTGCCAGCGAGGGACAGGGGACTTTATCACCCCTCCACTTT.

J is TRBJ2-3 and V is TRBV3-1 (or the pseudogene TRBV3-2), with 10 bases that match TRBD2. V shed 8 bases, J shed 15 bases, and the junction held 14 bases outside the gene matches. The germline V gene has CDR1 LGHDT and CDR2 YNNKEL (reference sequence). The CDR3 runs to 13 residues. The CDR3 DNA reads as TGTGCCAGCTCCATCGAAGCGGGGGGGAAGGTCTATTTT. Amino acids: CASSIEAGGKVYF.

This clone was found once. The V gene is TRBV11-3, the J gene TRBJ2-3, with 10 bases fitting TRBD2. In germline, CDR1 is SGHNT, CDR2 YENEEA. The J segment lost 4 bases and the V segment lost 5 bases, leaving 9 bases of the junction unmatched. The CDR3 has 16 amino acids. The CDR3 nucleotides are TGTGCCAGCAGCCCGGGCCTAGCGGGAGTGGCAGATACGCAGTATTTT. It codes for CASSPGLAGVADTQYF. The full variable domain, with the rest looked up from reference TRBV11-3 and TRBJ2-3, is EAGVVQSPRYKIIEKKQPVAFWCNPISGHNTLYWYLQNLGQGPELLIRYENEEAVDDSQLPKDRFSAERLKGVDSTLKIQPAELGDSAVYLCASSPGLAGVADTQYFGPGTRLTVL.

This sequence joins TRBV6-5 and TRBJ2-1; a possible D gene is TRBD2 (6 bases). The germline V and J ends were trimmed by 5 bases and 7 bases, with 18 bases remaining between them. This CDR3 region has 15 residues. CDR1 is MNHEY, CDR2 SVGAGI, per germline. The CDR3 here is CASSHRAGPANEQFF. Written as DNA, the CDR3 is TGTGCCAGCAGTCATAGGGCGGGACCCGCAAATGAGCAGTTCTTC.

The chain recombines TRBV7-9 with TRBJ2-3; D may be TRBD1 (6 bases). The germline gives CDR1 SEHNR, CDR2 FQNEAQ (reference sequence). The germline V and J ends were trimmed by 5 bases and 5 bases, with 20 bases remaining between them. There are 16 residues in the CDR3. In DNA form, the CDR3 reads TGTGCCAGCAGCGCCTTTGGGGCAGGGGCGGGAGATACGCAGTATTTT. Translation: CASSAFGAGAGDTQYF.

This chain links TRBV6-5 with TRBJ1-2; D is unresolved. Trimming cost V 8 bases and J 0 bases, with 7 bases left between them. The CDR3 spans 12 residues. Germline V CDR1 and CDR2: MNHEY, SVGAGI. The CDR3 spells CASAEANYGYTF. CDR3 bases: TGTGCCAGCGCAGAAGCTAACTATGGCTACACCTTC.

This chain's CDR3 is CASSFGQRGEQYF. DNA of the CDR3: TGTGCCAGCAGCTTTGGACAAAGGGGCGAGCAGTACTTC. The V and J genes are TRBV7-9 and TRBJ2-7, with a possible D match to TRBD1 (5 bases). This CDR3 region has 13 residues. Between the trimmed V and J ends, which lost 3 bases and 6 bases, there was a span of 12 bases. Germline V gene data show CDR1 as SEHNR and CDR2 as FQNEAQ (reference sequence). Full variable domain (rest looked up from reference TRBV7-9 and TRBJ2-7): DTGVSQNPRHKITKRGQNVTFRCDPISEHNRLYWYRQTLGQGPEFLTYFQNEAQLEKSRLLSDRFSAERPKGSFSTLEIQRTEQGDSAMYLCASSFGQRGEQYFGPGTRLTVT.

CDR3 loop: CASSLIRPQGYEQYF. In DNA form, the CDR3 reads TGTGCCAGCAGCTTGATCCGGCCACAGGGCTACGAGCAGTACTTC. This chain uses TRBV5-6 with TRBJ2-7; D perhaps matches TRBD1 (6 bases). The CDR3 sequence is 15 residues long. Trimming took 1 base from V and 3 from J, leaving 14 bases between them. Germline values: CDR1 SGHDT, CDR2 YYEEEE.